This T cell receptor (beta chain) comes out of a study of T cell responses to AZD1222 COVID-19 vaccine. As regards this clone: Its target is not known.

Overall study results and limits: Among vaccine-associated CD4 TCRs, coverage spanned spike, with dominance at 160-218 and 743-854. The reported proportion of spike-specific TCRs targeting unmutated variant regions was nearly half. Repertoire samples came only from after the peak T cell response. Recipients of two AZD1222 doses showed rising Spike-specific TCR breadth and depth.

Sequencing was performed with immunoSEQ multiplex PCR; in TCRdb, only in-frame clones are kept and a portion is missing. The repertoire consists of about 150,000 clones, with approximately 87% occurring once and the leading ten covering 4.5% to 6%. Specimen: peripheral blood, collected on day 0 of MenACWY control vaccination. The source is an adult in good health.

CDR3 region: CASSQDFSRHYEQYF. In DNA form, the CDR3 reads TGTGCCAGCAGCCAAGATTTTAGCAGACACTACGAGCAGTACTTC. The chain combines TRBV14 with TRBJ2-7, with D unresolved. Germline V gives CDR1 SGHDN, CDR2 FVKESK. The CDR3 covers 15 residues. The ends were cut back, 0 bases at V and 3 bases at J, with 12 bases in the middle.